This T cell receptor beta chain stems from a study of T cell repertoires in cytomegalovirus infection. The wider study: TCR beta signatures that were public indicated CMV infection and matching HLA type.

Whole-study findings and limits: HLA-C-restricted, CMV-specific TCR beta clonotypes were dominant ex vivo.

TCRdb re-derived calls from the reads in MiXCR, one entry per CDR3 protein. Here the sample spans around 430,000 distinct CDR3 sequences, about 44% being singletons. Concerning this clonotype itself: Its antigen is not identified.

The clonotype comes from a human donor in good health (CMV status not recorded). Some clones in this sample may be carry-over from other donors' samples. The specimen comprised cultured PBMCs, sampled from culture after CMV antigen stimulation.

CDR3 sequence: CASSLSIAGLSTDTQYF. CDR3 sequence (DNA): TGTGCCAGCAGTTTATCGATAGCGGGGCTGAGCACAGATACGCAGTATTTT. The chain links TRBV27 to TRBJ2-3; the match to TRBD2 covers 8 bases. There are 17 residues in the CDR3. Germline loops: CDR1 MNHEY, CDR2 SMNVEV (reference sequence). J was trimmed by 0 bases and V by 0 bases; bases with no gene match: 5.